This T cell receptor (beta chain) derives from a study of shared clonotypes between healthy human individuals. Study conclusions and caveats: The sampled material consisted only of blood, and tissue repertoires are likely to differ. Larger richness was generally estimated for naive than memory subsets.

With respect to this clone: Its antigen is undetermined.

The naive CD8 fraction comprised CD45RO-negative cells positively selected for CCR7 and excluded terminally differentiated effector memory CD45RA+ cells. Evenly divided among several immunoSEQ plates was the genomic DNA of each subset. The assay was immunoSEQ multiplex PCR, and TCRdb's table has in-frame clones only and misses some. Of some 2 million clones in the sample, approximately 95% were seen once. The CDR3 contains 14 residues. V lost 7 bases to trimming and J lost 7 bases; unmatched junction nucleotides: 13. The germline V gene has CDR1 SGHRS and CDR2 YFSETQ. Sequencing was carried out using naive CD8+ T cells sorted from blood. The V gene is TRBV5-1, the J gene TRBJ2-7; TRBD2 agrees at 8 bases. This receptor was identified in a man aged 18 to 35 in good health. In nucleotides, the CDR3 is TGCGCCAGCGCGCCGGGGAGCGGGGGTAGGGAGCAGTACTTC. Its translation: CASAPGSGGREQYF. The full variable domain, rest sourced from reference TRBV5-1 and TRBJ2-7, is KAGVTQTPRYLIKTRGQQVTLSCSPISGHRSVSWYQQTPGQGLQFLFEYFSETQRNKGNFPGRFSGRQFSNSRSEMNVSTLELGDSALYLCASAPGSGGREQYFGPGTRLTVT.